This T cell receptor beta chain was recovered during a study of shared clonotypes between healthy human individuals. The CDR3 runs 14 residues. Germline V CDR1 and CDR2: MGHDK, SYGVNS. The assay was immunoSEQ multiplex PCR, and TCRdb's table has in-frame clones only and misses some. The data contain about 1.1 million clones, 70% to 80% of them singletons. All donors were healthy HIV-negative adults lacking recent acute infections or vaccinations. The split of CD4+ cells yielded CD45RA+ naive and CD45RA-negative memory subsets. This clone was recorded once. Its specificity is unknown. General study points: Across several donors, naive CD4 shared approximately 4.5%, naive CD8 more than 3%, memory CD4 about 2.5%, memory CD8 0.4% to 0.5%.

Sequencing was done on a sample of memory CD4+ T cells from PBMCs. Regarding subset: CD45RA-negative fraction. The genes are TRBV25-1 and TRBJ2-5; tentatively, D is TRBD1 (6 bases). The J call may not be correct, given that the DNA end is closer to TRBJ2-7. The receptor's source is a man between 18 and 35 years old in good health. Some clones in this sample may be carry-over from other donors' samples. CDR3 in amino acids: CASSGVTGPYEQYF. CDR3 in DNA: TGTGCCAGCAGTGGGGTGACAGGCCCCTACGAGCAGTACTTC.